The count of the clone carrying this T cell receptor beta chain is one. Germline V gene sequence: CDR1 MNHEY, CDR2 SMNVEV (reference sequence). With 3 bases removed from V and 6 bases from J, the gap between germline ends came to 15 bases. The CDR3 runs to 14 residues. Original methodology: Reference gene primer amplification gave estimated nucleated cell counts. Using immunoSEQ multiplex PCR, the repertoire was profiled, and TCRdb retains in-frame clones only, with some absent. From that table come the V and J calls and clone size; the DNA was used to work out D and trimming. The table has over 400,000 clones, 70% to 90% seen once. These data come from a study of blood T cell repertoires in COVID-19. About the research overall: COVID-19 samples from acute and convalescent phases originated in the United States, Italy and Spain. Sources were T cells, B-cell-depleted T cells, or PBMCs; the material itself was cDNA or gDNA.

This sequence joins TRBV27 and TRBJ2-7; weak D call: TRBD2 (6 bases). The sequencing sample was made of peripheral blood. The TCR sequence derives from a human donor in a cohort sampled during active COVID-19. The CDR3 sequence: CASSLRRESVEQYF. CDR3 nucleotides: TGTGCCAGCAGTTTGCGCCGGGAGTCGGTCGAGCAGTACTTC.